Sequencing of this T cell receptor beta chain was carried out in a study of shared clonotypes between healthy human individuals. Overall study context: The plates for each donor numbered three CD4 naive, three CD4 memory, two CD8 naive and one CD8 memory.

Study processing details: ImmunoSEQ supplied junction-only sequences lacking quality scores, so filtering was different. Produced via immunoSEQ multiplex PCR; TCRdb's table is partial and in-frame only. V, J and clone size were drawn from that table, and D and trimming were deduced from the DNA. The sample holds over a million clones, 95% to 99% seen once. V was shortened by 3 bases and J by 2 bases, with 8 bases between the two germline ends. The length of the CDR3 is 13 residues. The V gene's germline CDR1 is SGHNT and CDR2 YYREEE (reference sequence). V is TRBV5-4 and J is TRBJ2-5; D unclear. The specimen sequenced was naive CD4+ T cells sorted from blood. Sample subset: CD45RA+ positively selected. This receptor was identified in a man younger than 45 in good health. The CDR3 DNA reads as TGTGCCAGCAGCTATAGAACGCAAGAGACCCAGTACTTC. This encodes CASSYRTQETQYF.